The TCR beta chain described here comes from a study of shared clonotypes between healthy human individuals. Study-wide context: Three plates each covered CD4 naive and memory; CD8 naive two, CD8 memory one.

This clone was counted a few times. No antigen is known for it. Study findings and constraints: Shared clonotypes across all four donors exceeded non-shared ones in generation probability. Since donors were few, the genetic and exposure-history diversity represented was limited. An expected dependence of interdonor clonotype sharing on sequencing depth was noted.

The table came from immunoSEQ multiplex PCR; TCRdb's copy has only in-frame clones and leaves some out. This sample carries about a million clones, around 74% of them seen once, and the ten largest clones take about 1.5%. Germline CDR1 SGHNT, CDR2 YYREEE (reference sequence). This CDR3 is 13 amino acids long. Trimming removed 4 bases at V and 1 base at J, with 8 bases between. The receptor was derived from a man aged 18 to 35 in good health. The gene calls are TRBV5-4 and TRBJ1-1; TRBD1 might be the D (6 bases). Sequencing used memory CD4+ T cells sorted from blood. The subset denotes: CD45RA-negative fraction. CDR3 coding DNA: TGTGCCAGCAGCGCGGACAGGAACACTGAAGCTTTCTTT. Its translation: CASSADRNTEAFF.